A selection of T cell receptor beta chains follows, all from one sample in a study of glioma-infiltrating T cells. MiXCR was run by TCRdb on the multiplex PCR reads, yielding one entry per CDR3 protein. The sample shows around 390,000 distinct CDR3 sequences, roughly two fifths of them seen only once. Sequencing was carried out using glioma tissue, nonneoplastic brain tissue, or PBMCs (not recorded which). These TCRs come from a human donor with low-grade glioma or glioblastoma, undergoing nonglioma brain surgery, or in good health (not recorded which). Both conserved end residues are part of each CDR3. Each record gives: V gene, D gene, CDR3 length, J gene, clone size, CDR3 DNA, CDR3 protein. The D gene is left open where the match is weak. Rows give clone size only sometimes, using once, few, many, or a class for an expanded clone.

TRBV4-1	.	13	TRBJ2-3	few	TGTGCCAGCAGCCAGACTTCCTTCAGCCCTCAGTATTTT	CASSQTSFSPQYF
TRBV7-9	.	14	TRBJ2-7	.	TGTGCCAGCAGCTTAGCGCTGAGAAGCTACGAGCAGTACTTC	CASSLALRSYEQYF
TRBV6-2/TRBV6-3	.	11	TRBJ1-1	.	TGTGCCAGCAGTTTGGGAACTGAAGCTTACTTT	CASSLGTEAYF
TRBV7-9	.	14	TRBJ2-1	.	TGTGCCAGCAGCTTAGTTACAGGGCAAGATGAGCAGTTCTTC	CASSLVTGQDEQFF
TRBV7-2	TRBD2	17	TRBJ2-1	.	TGTGCCAGCAGCCCCCGGACTAGCGGGCTTACCTACAATGAGCAGTTCTTC	CASSPRTSGLTYNEQFF
TRBV12-3/TRBV12-4	.	13	TRBJ2-7	once	TGTGCCAGCAGCTACGGACAGCCCTACGAGCAGTACTTC	CASSYGQPYEQYF
TRBV4-1	.	14	TRBJ2-7	.	TGCGCCAGCAGCGTTAGCAGGTGTGGGCCGGAGCAGTACTTC	CASSVSRCGPEQYF
TRBV25-1	.	17	TRBJ2-2	.	TGTGCCAGCAGTGAATATGGGGTCTCGAGGAACACCGGGGAGCTGCTTTTT	CASSEYGVSRNTGELLF
TRBV6-2/TRBV6-3	TRBD1	16	TRBJ2-7	.	TGTGCCATCAGTGGGCCCTCCCGGACAGGGGGAGGCGAGCAGTACTTC	CAISGPSRTGGGEQYF
TRBV12-3/TRBV12-4	TRBD1	14	TRBJ1-4	.	TGTGCCAGCAGCAGGGACAGGGCTAATGAAAAACTGTTTTTT	CASSRDRANEKLFF
TRBV20-1	.	12	TRBJ2-7	many	TGCAGTGCTAGGACCGCGGGCTACGAGCAGTACTTC	CSARTAGYEQYF
TRBV6-1	TRBD1	15	TRBJ2-1	many	TGTGCCAGCACTATCCGGACAGGGGCATACAATGAGCAGTTCTTC	CASTIRTGAYNEQFF
TRBV7-2	.	16	TRBJ2-7	.	TGTGCCAGCAGCCGACGAGGACAGCCTAAATCCTACGAGCAGTACTTC	CASSRRGQPKSYEQYF
TRBV19	.	13	TRBJ1-2	few	TGTGCCAGTAGTGATAACAGGGTTTACGGCTACACCTTC	CASSDNRVYGYTF
TRBV28	TRBD1	12	TRBJ1-2	many	TGTGCCAGCAGGACAGGGTTCATTGGCTACACCTTC	CASRTGFIGYTF
TRBV27	TRBD1	17	TRBJ2-1	many	TGTGCCAGCAGTTTATTGACTGGACAGGGTTCCTACAATGAGCAGTTCTTC	CASSLLTGQGSYNEQFF
TRBV6-2/TRBV6-3	.	12	TRBJ1-2	many	TGTGCCAGCAGTTACGGGGAGTATGGCTACACCTTC	CASSYGEYGYTF
TRBV5-1	TRBD1	15	TRBJ2-7	.	TGCGCCAGCAGCGAGATGGGACAGGGCATTTACGAGCAGTACTTC	CASSEMGQGIYEQYF
TRBV7-3	TRBD2	17	TRBJ2-3	.	TGTGCCAGCAGCTACCGACTAGCGGGAGCTAGTACAGATACGCAGTATTTT	CASSYRLAGASTDTQYF
TRBV5-1	.	16	TRBJ1-5	.	TGCGCCAGCAGCGCCGGGACAAATCAAGGGAGTCAGCCCCAGCATTTT	CASSAGTNQGSQPQHF
TRBV20-1	.	17	TRBJ1-1	.	TGCAGTGCTAGAGATAGGCAGGGCTTATTTCGGAACACTGTAGCTTTCTTT	CSARDRQGLFRNTVAFF
TRBV7-2	.	13	TRBJ2-7	many	TGTGCCAGCAGTCATGGACGGGTTTACGAGCAGTACTTC	CASSHGRVYEQYF
TRBV27	TRBD2	15	TRBJ2-3	.	TGTGCCAGCGGACTAGGGACTAGCGGGAGAAATACGCAGTATTTT	CASGLGTSGRNTQYF
TRBV28	.	14	TRBJ2-7	few	TGTGCCAGCAGTTTAAGGGGGGCGACCTACGAGCAGTACTTC	CASSLRGATYEQYF
TRBV19	.	11	TRBJ2-7	.	TGTGCCAGTAGTATTGGATCCGAGCACTACTTC	CASSIGSEHYF
TRBV28	.	14	TRBJ1-1	.	TGTGCCAGCAGTCGGGGAGGGGCAGGCACTGAAGCTTTCTTT	CASSRGGAGTEAFF
TRBV20-1	TRBD1	15	TRBJ2-1	.	TGCAGTGCTGGAGATTCGAAGACAGGGGTCAGAGAGCAGTTCTTC	CSAGDSKTGVREQFF
TRBV6-2/TRBV6-3	.	14	TRBJ2-7	many	TGTGCCAGCAGCCTATGGGGAGGATCCTACGAGCAGTACTTC	CASSLWGGSYEQYF
TRBV2	TRBD2	13	TRBJ2-1	.	TGTGCCAGCACTAGCGGGAGGGCGAATGAGCAGTTCTTC	CASTSGRANEQFF
TRBV20-1	TRBD1	14	TRBJ1-2	few	TGCAGTGCACGAGAGGGGGCGCGAGACTATGGCTACACCTTC	CSAREGARDYGYTF
TRBV20-1	.	13	TRBJ1-5	.	TGCAGTGCCCATACATTGGACAATCAGCCCCAGCATTTT	CSAHTLDNQPQHF
TRBV12-3/TRBV12-4	.	14	TRBJ1-6	.	TGTGCCAGCAGTTTATTCGCAGTAAATTCACCCCTCCACTTT	CASSLFAVNSPLHF
TRBV6-2/TRBV6-3	.	15	TRBJ1-1	.	TGTGCCAGCAGCCCCTCGGGGTGGAGGGCCACTGAAGCTTTCTTT	CASSPSGWRATEAFF
TRBV24-1	.	12	TRBJ2-3	.	TGTGCCACCAGTGCCTCGGGGGATACGCAGTATTTT	CATSASGDTQYF
TRBV29-1	TRBD2	12	TRBJ2-7	few	TGCAGCGTTGGGACTAGCGTTTACGAGCAGTACTTC	CSVGTSVYEQYF
TRBV12-3/TRBV12-4	.	15	TRBJ2-7	.	TGTGCCAGCAGTAGGACTACAAAACCTTCCTACGAGCAGTACTTC	CASSRTTKPSYEQYF
TRBV6-1	.	15	TRBJ2-4	.	TGTGCCATCAGTCCCCGCCCATTCCCCGAAAACATTCAGTACTTC	CAISPRPFPENIQYF
TRBV4-3	.	12	TRBJ2-1	few	TGCGCCAGCAGCCAAGATCTGGGTGAGCAGTTCTTC	CASSQDLGEQFF
TRBV2	.	18	TRBJ1-4	.	TGTGCCAGCAGTGAGCGTACCGGTCCACTAGCAACTAATGAAAAACTGTTTTTT	CASSERTGPLATNEKLFF
TRBV19	.	13	TRBJ2-7	.	TGTGCCAGTAGTACTAGACTAGGATACGAGCAGTACTTC	CASSTRLGYEQYF
TRBV5-1	.	15	TRBJ1-6	.	TGCGCCAGCAGCTTGGAGCAGGGAGGTAATTCACCCCTCCACTTT	CASSLEQGGNSPLHF